This T cell receptor beta chain was identified in a study of blood T cell repertoires in COVID-19 (dated by TCRdb to the early 2020s). About the full investigation: Samples covering the acute and convalescent phases of COVID-19 were provided by collaborators in the United States, Italy and Spain. The prospective study material was composed of cDNA or gDNA derived from T cells, B-cell-depleted T cells, or PBMCs. The dataset comprised deeply sampled blood TCRbeta repertoires from subjects exposed to, actively infected with, or recovered from COVID-19. The repertoires were released in a freely available public database intended as a resource for research on the immune response to SARS-CoV-2. The samples were drawn from the first 160 participants of the ongoing ImmuneRACE study and from 1,254 subjects provided by 6 global collaborators. Sample metadata almost always included a de-identified subject ID, COVID-19 status, age in years and sex. HLA class I and class II types, where available, came from metadata supplied by the sample provider rather than from assay-based typing. The investigation overall reported the following: How much clinical and demographic metadata was included differed by source and by participant, and the metadata was provided uncurated.

TCRbeta CDR3 regions were amplified from genomic DNA by means of the immunoSEQ Assay, a bias-controlled multiplex PCR. The paper's processing steps were these. Nucleated cell counts per sample were estimated from amplification of reference gene primers within the assay. To quantify the absolute abundance of each unique TCRbeta CDR3 rearrangement, sequence reads were collapsed and filtered. For each sample, productive Simpson clonality was calculated by taking the square root of Simpson's diversity index across productive rearrangements. TCRdb stores this immuneACCESS table with in-frame sequences only. Part of the clones is absent; in the studies checked, under half of the shortfall reflects unresolved V genes, and no reason is known for the rest. That table furnishes V, J and clone size, whereas the DNA furnished D and trimming. Here the sample has about 140,000 clones; around 87% occur a single time. Around 4.5% of the sample comes from the top ten.

Concerning this clone: Its antigen remains unidentified. No base-level quality is on record; no much larger clone is a single base apart. Other DNA sequences within the sample encode an identical CDR3.

Whole blood was collected in K2EDTA tubes by collaborating institutions according to the institutions' own protocols. For TCRbeta analysis, collaborators shipped samples in one of three forms: frozen whole blood, isolated PBMCs, or DNA extracted from either of those sample types. From its cysteine to its phenylalanine, the CDR3 spans 11 amino acids. The read is trimmed to its CDR3 DNA, 33 bases read in frame from base 1. Trimming at the junction amounts to 3 bases on V and 8 bases on J, and the germline ends lie 7 bases apart. CDR1 and CDR2 are read off the germline V gene as MDHEN and SYDVKM. Material: peripheral blood. The chain employs TRBV28 and TRBJ1-2, with the D gene too uncertain to name. The sequence derives from a woman aged 35 to 49 with acute or convalescent COVID-19. DNA sequence: TGTGCCAGCAGTTTGGGCAGGGGCTACACCTTC. Translated, this gives CASSLGRGYTF.